A selection of T cell receptor beta chains follows, all from one sample in a study of shared clonotypes between healthy human individuals. Some clones are missing from TCRdb's copy, which holds only in-frame ones; the method was immunoSEQ multiplex PCR. The table lists some 2,100,000 clones, approximately 95% of them singletons. Sequencing input: naive CD4+ T cells sorted from blood. The receptors were sampled from a man aged 18 to 29 in good health. Each CDR3 is given with its conserved first and last residue. D genes are given only for firm matches. Some rows mark clone size as missing; the rest say once, few, many or name a class of expanded clone.

size | J | V | D | DNA | CDR3
. | TRBJ2-3 | TRBV19 | . | TGTGTCTCTTTCACAGATACGCAGTATTTT | CVSFTDTQYF
. | TRBJ2-7 | TRBV25-1 | TRBD2 | TGTGCCAGCAGTGATGGGACTAGTTTTGACAACGAGCAGTACTTC | CASSDGTSFDNEQYF
. | TRBJ2-5 | TRBV4-1 | TRBD2 | TGCGCCAGCAGCCAAGAGGGACTAGCCTCATTTCCCCAAGAGACCCAGTACTTC | CASSQEGLASFPQETQYF
. | TRBJ2-2 | TRBV5-4 | . | TGTGCCAGCAGCTTGGAGGGCAGGGCGAACACCGGGGAGCTGTTTTTT | CASSLEGRANTGELFF
. | TRBJ1-3 | TRBV7-2 | . | TGTGCCAGCAGCTTAATTGGACAGAATGGAAACACCATATATTTT | CASSLIGQNGNTIYF
. | TRBJ2-2 | TRBV9 | . | TGTGCCAGCAGCCCTCGGAACACCGGGGAGCTGTTTTTT | CASSPRNTGELFF
once | TRBJ1-2 | TRBV10-3 | . | TGTGCCATCAGTGAGCGGGGGTTGACCTATGGCTACACCTTC | CAISERGLTYGYTF
. | TRBJ2-7 | TRBV7-2 | TRBD2 | TGTGCCAGCAGCCCCACCCGAATGGCGGGAGTGGTGCAGTACTTC | CASSPTRMAGVVQYF
. | TRBJ1-4 | TRBV5-6 | . | TGTGCCAGCAGCTTGAGGTCGGGAGCTAATGAAAAACTGTTTTTT | CASSLRSGANEKLFF
. | TRBJ1-4 | TRBV28 | TRBD1 | TGTGCCAGCAGTTTACAATGGACAGGTGGGGAAAAACTGTTTTTT | CASSLQWTGGEKLFF
. | TRBJ2-1 | TRBV5-1 | TRBD2 | TGCGCCAGCAGGAAAGACGGGACTAGCGGTTTTTACAATGAGCAGTTCTTC | CASRKDGTSGFYNEQFF
. | TRBJ1-1 | TRBV5-1 | TRBD1 | TGCGCCAGCAGCCCACCGGGAGGGGGCTACACTGAAGCTTTCTTT | CASSPPGGGYTEAFF
. | TRBJ1-1 | TRBV2 | . | TGTGCCAGCAGTGAAGCGCTCAGGGCGGCTGAAGCTTTCTTT | CASSEALRAAEAFF
. | TRBJ2-1 | TRBV10-3 | TRBD2 | TGTGCCGCTGCCCGTTGGGCGGGGGGGGAGGATGAGCAGTTCTTC | CAAARWAGGEDEQFF
. | TRBJ2-6 | TRBV5-1 | . | TGCGCCAGCAGCTTCAGTTCGGCGAGCTCTGGGGCCAACGTCCTGACTTTC | CASSFSSASSGANVLTF
few | TRBJ1-2 | TRBV6-5 | . | TGTGCCAGCAGGGCCTCCCAGGGCTACACCTTC | CASRASQGYTF
. | TRBJ1-6 | TRBV30 | TRBD1 | TGTGCCTGGAGCGACAGGGGTTTCGGTTCACCCCTCCACTTT | CAWSDRGFGSPLHF
. | TRBJ1-2 | TRBV5-1 | . | TGCGCCAGCAGCTTCTCGGACACCAACTATGGCTACACCTTC | CASSFSDTNYGYTF
. | TRBJ2-6 | TRBV7-2 | . | TGTGCCAGCAGCTTAGACCCACCGGGCCGCAACGTCCTGACTTTC | CASSLDPPGRNVLTF
. | TRBJ2-7 | TRBV5-4 | TRBD2 | TGTGCCAGCAGCACGGGACTAGCGGGGGGCGAGCAGTACTTC | CASSTGLAGGEQYF
. | TRBJ2-1 | TRBV30 | TRBD1 | TGTGCCTGGAGCACAGGGGGCGTCCAAGGTGAGCAGTTCTTC | CAWSTGGVQGEQFF
. | TRBJ1-1 | TRBV5-8 | . | TGTGCCAGCAGCCCTCGAATCGGTAGAGTCGACACTGAAGCTTTCTTT | CASSPRIGRVDTEAFF
. | TRBJ2-7 | TRBV6-5 | TRBD2 | TGTGCCAGCAGATCCTTGGCGGGGGGGGGTAGGGAGCAGTACTTC | CASRSLAGGGREQYF
. | TRBJ2-7 | TRBV7-8 | TRBD2 | TGTGCCAGCAGTCAGCGGGAGACCTCCTACGAGCAGTACTTC | CASSQRETSYEQYF
once | TRBJ2-7 | TRBV18 | . | TGTGCCAGCTCGGAAACAGGGAGCTCCTACGAGCAGTACTTC | CASSETGSSYEQYF
. | TRBJ2-1 | TRBV2 | . | TGTGCCAGCAGTGGTTCGATTGTGGGATACAATGAGCAGTTCTTC | CASSGSIVGYNEQFF
. | TRBJ2-3 | TRBV10-3 | . | TGTGCCATCAGCGGTTCCCGGGGGGCGACAGATACGCAGTATTTT | CAISGSRGATDTQYF
. | TRBJ2-5 | TRBV5-1 | TRBD2 | TGCGCCAGCAGCTTGGGACTAGCGGGAGGGAAGCAGACCCAGTACTTC | CASSLGLAGGKQTQYF
. | TRBJ2-7 | TRBV5-1 | TRBD1 | TGCGCCAGCAGCCCGGTTCAGGGGGCTCGGGTCGAGCAGTACTTC | CASSPVQGARVEQYF
. | TRBJ2-1 | TRBV10-2 | . | TGCGCCAGCACCCCACGGGTAGCATGGCAGTTCTTC | CASTPRVAWQFF
. | TRBJ2-7 | TRBV7-2 | . | TGTGCCAGCAGCTCTGGGACTGAGACATACGAGCAGTACTTC | CASSSGTETYEQYF
. | TRBJ1-4 | TRBV7-2 | . | TGTGCCAGCAGCCCAAGCGGTGGGCGCGGTGAAAAACTGTTTTTT | CASSPSGGRGEKLFF
. | TRBJ2-3 | TRBV5-4 | TRBD2 | TGTGCCAGCAGCGCGACTAGCGGGAGATTGACAGATACGCAGTATTTT | CASSATSGRLTDTQYF
. | TRBJ2-7 | TRBV28 | . | TGTGCCAGCAGTCTCTTGCTTAGATCCTACGAGCAGTACTTC | CASSLLLRSYEQYF
. | TRBJ2-7 | TRBV5-1 | . | TGCGCCAGCAGCTTGGAGGCAGGGGTAGGATCCTACGAGCAGTACTTC | CASSLEAGVGSYEQYF
. | TRBJ1-1 | TRBV10-3 | . | TGTGCCATCAGTGAGTCCCCGGGGACCTTGAACACTGAAGCTTTCTTT | CAISESPGTLNTEAFF
. | TRBJ1-2 | TRBV4-3 | TRBD1 | TGCGCCAGCAGCCAGGACAGGGTGGATTATGGCTACACCTTC | CASSQDRVDYGYTF
. | TRBJ2-1 | TRBV7-2 | . | TGTGCCAGCAGCCCGACAAGCTCCTACAATGAGCAGTTCTTC | CASSPTSSYNEQFF
. | TRBJ1-1 | TRBV27 | . | TGTGCCAGCAGTCTATTGGACGGAATTGAAGCTTTCTTT | CASSLLDGIEAFF
once | TRBJ1-2 | TRBV7-9 | . | TGTGCCAGCAGCTTTACTAATCAACCGAACTATGGCTACACCTTC | CASSFTNQPNYGYTF